One and the same sample provided the 21 T cell receptor beta chains below, sequenced in a study of regulatory T cells in long-lasting Graves disease (dated by TCRdb to the early 2020s). Read against the paper, the sample's time point label means: persistent/refractory GD, antithyroid drugs over 5 years with positive TRAb. RNA was extracted from PBMCs in TRIzol for both TCR sequencing and RNA sequencing. The protocol used for the library was multiplex PCR. For sequencing, an Illumina HiSeq 4000 was employed. TCR beta libraries were built with iRepertoire HTBI primers and Arm-PCR amplification of CDR3 regions. The public sequencing data were trimmed at Q25 with fastp and processed into clonotypes with MiXCR by TCRdb, which kept only in-frame beta chains. Entries are consolidated by CDR3 protein sequence, retaining the most common genes and DNA. The sample profile shows about 310,000 distinct CDR3 sequences; roughly a fifth of them were found once. Of the sample, approximately 60% is held by the ten largest clones.

The sequences come from peripheral blood mononuclear cells (PBMCs), collected when the disease was refractory, from a patient treated with antithyroid drugs. The receptors shown here come from a female donor with Graves disease.

This clonotype turned up a few times. The chain joins TRBV3-2 to TRBJ1-2; no DNA check was done on the table's D call, TRBD1. TRBV3-2 is a known pseudogene. The CDR3 extends over 18 amino acids. The CDR3 loop reads CASSQEGGDPVPFYGYTF. CDR3 in DNA: TGTGCCAGCAGCCAAGAGGGGGGGGACCCCGTACCTTTCTATGGCTACACCTTC.

This chain uses TRBV7-3 with TRBJ2-3; D is ambiguous. Germline lookup yields CDR1 SGHTA and CDR2 FQGTGA. Trimming took 3 bases from V and 6 from J, leaving 10 bases between them. CDR3 length: 13 residues. The CDR3 region is CASSLAPLDTQYF. The CDR3 DNA follows: TGTGCCAGCAGCTTGGCCCCTCTGGATACGCAGTATTTT.

This clonotype turned up a few times. The chain recombines TRBV9 with TRBJ1-1; D call uncertain. This CDR3 has 15 amino acids. V was cut by 1 base and J by 2 bases, with 12 bases left in between. CDR1 is SGDLS and CDR2 is YYNGEE in the germline V gene. CDR3 nucleotide sequence: TGTGCCAGCAGCGTATGGAGCAGCCAAAACACTGAAGCTTTCTTT. Translating gives CASSVWSSQNTEAFF.

This clonotype was recorded at least ten times. This rearrangement joins TRBV6-5 to TRBJ1-4; D gene uncertain. Trimming removed 4 bases from V and 7 bases from J, with 16 bases in between. CDR1 is MNHEY and CDR2 is SVGAGI in the germline V gene. This CDR3 is built from 15 residues. The CDR3 nucleotides are TGTGCCAGCAGTTGGGAGGGCCTCGAGTTTGAAAAACTGTTTTTT. This codes for CASSWEGLEFEKLFF.

V is TRBV6-5 and J is TRBJ1-5; D may be TRBD1 (5 bases). The CDR3 runs to 16 residues. Germline-derived CDR1 and CDR2 are MNHEY and SVGAGI. Deletions cut 2 bases from V and 1 base from J, with 12 bases between. The CDR3 spells CASSYGTPGSNQPQHF. The CDR3 bases are TGTGCCAGCAGTTACGGGACCCCTGGAAGCAATCAGCCCCAGCATTTT.

CDR3 DNA: TGCAGTGCTAGAGACGGGAGTACCGGGGAGCTGTTTTTT. Its translation is CSARDGSTGELFF. The chain links TRBV20-1 to TRBJ2-2; a weak D match, TRBD2 (6 bases). CDR3 length: 13 amino acids. Trimming pared 0 bases from V and 5 bases from J, leaving 7 bases between. CDR1 is DFQATT, CDR2 SNEGSKA, per germline (reference sequence).

CDR3 amino acids: CATGDSYEQYF. In nucleotides, the CDR3 is TGTGCCACCGGGGACTCCTACGAGCAGTACTTC. The chain employs TRBV6-1 and TRBJ2-7, with D possibly matching TRBD2 (5 bases). The CDR3 is made up of 11 amino acids. In germline, CDR1 is MNHNS, CDR2 SASEGT. Deletions cut 10 bases from V and 0 bases from J, with 7 bases between.

This clonotype was found a few times. The chain carries TRBV28 and TRBJ2-2, with D uncertain. Trimming took off 5 bases at V and 4 bases at J, with 14 bases between the two ends. The CDR3 has 15 amino acids. From germline, CDR1 is MDHEN and CDR2 SYDVKM. The CDR3, as DNA: TGTGCCAGCAGTCGACGGTCGGACCTCACCGGGGAGCTGTTTTTT. This encodes CASSRRSDLTGELFF.

V and J are TRBV18 and TRBJ1-2; 7 bases map to TRBD1. J was trimmed by 3 bases and V by 5 bases; bases with no gene match: 9. Germline CDR1 and CDR2: KGHSH and LQKENI. The CDR3 contains 15 residues. The CDR3 loop reads CASSSGQAIDYGYTF. The DNA for the CDR3 is TGTGCCAGCTCATCAGGACAGGCTATCGACTATGGCTACACCTTC.

Ten or more counts support this clonotype. The gene calls are TRBV27 and TRBJ1-2; 7 bases are a match to TRBD1. V dropped 2 bases and J dropped 11; count of bases not matched to a gene: 11. The CDR3 runs to 14 residues. The V gene's germline CDR1 is MNHEY and CDR2 SMNVEV (reference sequence). In DNA, the CDR3 is TGTGCCAGCAGTTTAGGTGGACAGGCCCCCAAATACACCTTC. Encoded protein: CASSLGGQAPKYTF.

This clonotype was recorded at least ten times. The rearrangement links TRBV29-1 to TRBJ2-7; perhaps TRBD1 as D (6 bases). CDR3 size: 13 residues. Trimming cost V 6 bases and J 0 bases, with 12 bases left between them. Germline-derived CDR1 and CDR2 are SQVTM and ANQGSEA. The CDR3 is CSVATGHSYEQYF. CDR3 DNA: TGCAGCGTCGCTACAGGGCACTCCTACGAGCAGTACTTC.

This clonotype has more than one count but fewer than ten. J is TRBJ2-5 and V is TRBV30; 9 positions match TRBD2. Per the germline V gene, CDR1 is GTSNPN and CDR2 is SVGIG (reference sequence). V was pared by 0 bases and J by 5 bases, with 7 bases of the junction left unmatched. The CDR3 sequence is 15 residues long. CDR3 nucleotides: TGTGCCTGGAGTGTTTATAGCGGGAGTGGGGAGACCCAGTACTTC. It yields the protein CAWSVYSGSGETQYF.

This clonotype was seen repeatedly, ten times or more. The V and J genes are TRBV28 and TRBJ1-5; 8 bases agree with TRBD1. The CDR3 is made up of 16 amino acids. From germline, CDR1 is MDHEN and CDR2 SYDVKM. V lost 5 bases, J lost 4 bases, and 10 bases stayed unmatched. Here the CDR3 DNA reads TGTGCCAGCAGTCCTGGGAACAGGGGGAGAAATCAGCCCCAGCATTTT. As protein: CASSPGNRGRNQPQHF.

About this clonotype itself: A read error may account for a junction end that differs from germline. The chain couples TRBV9 to TRBJ2-7; D is possibly TRBD2 (5 bases). Germline V gene data show CDR1 as SGDLS and CDR2 as YYNGEE. The CDR3 consists of 14 residues. The DNA of the CDR3 is TGCGCCAGCAGCTTGGAGGCAGCCTCCCACGAGCAGTACTTC. Its protein product is CASSLEAASHEQYF.

This clonotype was picked up many times. The chain links TRBV5-1 to TRBJ1-1; the D is unclear. This CDR3 region has 16 residues. Trimming took 0 bases from V and 2 from J, leaving 14 bases between them. Germline V CDR1 and CDR2: SGHRS, YFSETQ. The CDR3 DNA reads TGCGCCAGCAGCTTGGAGTTCGGGAAGGTAAACACTGAAGCTTTCTTT. Translating gives CASSLEFGKVNTEAFF.

This clonotype was seen only a few times. The chain combines TRBV2 with TRBJ2-5; D is ambiguous. The germline gives CDR1 SNHLY, CDR2 FYNNEI. This CDR3 is 12 amino acids long. V was pared by 10 bases and J by 2 bases, with 11 bases between. In DNA form, the CDR3 reads TGTGCCACGGGTCCATTTCAAGAGACCCAGTACTTC. As protein: CATGPFQETQYF.

The V and J genes are TRBV20-1 and TRBJ2-1; TRBD2 matches 7 bases. The V and J ends lost 5 bases and 0 bases, in that order; junction bases with no gene match: 4. Germline V gene data show CDR1 as DFQATT and CDR2 as SNEGSKA (reference sequence). This CDR3 contains 14 residues. As DNA, the CDR3 is TGCAGTGCTGAGCGGGACCGCTCCTACAATGAGCAGTTCTTC. The encoded protein is CSAERDRSYNEQFF.

This clonotype was observed a few times. The J gene is TRBJ2-1, the V gene TRBV13, with 12 bases aligning to TRBD2. The J call could be wrong; TRBJ2-5 is a better fit for the DNA end. This CDR3 has 19 amino acids. CDR1 and CDR2 (germline): PRHDT, FYEKMQ (reference sequence). The chain's CDR3 is CASSQGLAGHSFSQETQYF. The CDR3 DNA is TGTGCCAGCAGCCAAGGACTAGCGGGGCATTCTTTTAGTCAAGAGACCCAGTACTTC.

The V call is TRBV7-2, the J call TRBJ2-3; D uncertain. The ends were cut back, 1 base at V and 1 base at J, with 9 bases in the middle. CDR1 and CDR2 from the germline V gene are SGHTA and FQGNSA. The CDR3 spans 15 residues. The CDR3 here is CASSLELTGTDTQYF. The CDR3 DNA reads TGTGCCAGCAGCTTAGAACTAACAGGCACAGATACGCAGTATTTT.

This clonotype was observed many times. The chain is built from TRBV12-3 or TRBV12-4 and TRBJ1-1, with D unclear. The CDR3 totals 14 residues. V was shortened by 6 bases and J by 4 bases, with 15 bases between the two germline ends. The CDR3 reads CASSPGSASTEAFF. CDR3 bases: TGTGCCAGCAGCCCCGGATCAGCAAGCACTGAAGCTTTCTTT.

CDR3 amino acids: CASSGGTSGLTGEQYF. CDR3 nucleotide sequence: TGTGCCAGCAGCGGGGGGACTAGCGGCCTTACTGGCGAGCAGTACTTC. J is TRBJ2-7 and V is TRBV9; 11 bases fit TRBD2. Germline CDR1 is SGDLS and CDR2 is YYNGEE. The trim removed 3 bases at V and 6 bases at J, leaving 11 bases unmatched. CDR3 length equals 16 residues. The variable domain in full, with the rest retrieved from reference TRBV9 and TRBJ2-7, is DSGVTQTPKHLITATGQRVTLRCSPRSGDLSVYWYQQSLDQGLQFLIQYYNGEERAKGNILERFSAQQFPDLHSELNLSSLELGDSALYFCASSGGTSGLTGEQYFGPGTRLTVT.